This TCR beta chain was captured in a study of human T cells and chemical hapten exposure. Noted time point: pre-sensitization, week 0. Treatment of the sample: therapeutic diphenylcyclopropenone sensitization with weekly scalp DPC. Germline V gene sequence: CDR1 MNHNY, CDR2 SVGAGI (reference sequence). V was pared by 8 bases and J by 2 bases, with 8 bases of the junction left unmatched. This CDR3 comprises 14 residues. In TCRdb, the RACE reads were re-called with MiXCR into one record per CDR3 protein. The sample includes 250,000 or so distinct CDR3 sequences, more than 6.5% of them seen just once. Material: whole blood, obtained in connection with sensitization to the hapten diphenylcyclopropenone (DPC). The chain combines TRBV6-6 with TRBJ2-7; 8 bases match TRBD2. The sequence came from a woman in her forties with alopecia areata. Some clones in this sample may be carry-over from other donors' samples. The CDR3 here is CASATSGKPYEQYF. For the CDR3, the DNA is TGTGCCAGCGCAACTAGCGGTAAGCCCTACGAGCAGTACTTC.